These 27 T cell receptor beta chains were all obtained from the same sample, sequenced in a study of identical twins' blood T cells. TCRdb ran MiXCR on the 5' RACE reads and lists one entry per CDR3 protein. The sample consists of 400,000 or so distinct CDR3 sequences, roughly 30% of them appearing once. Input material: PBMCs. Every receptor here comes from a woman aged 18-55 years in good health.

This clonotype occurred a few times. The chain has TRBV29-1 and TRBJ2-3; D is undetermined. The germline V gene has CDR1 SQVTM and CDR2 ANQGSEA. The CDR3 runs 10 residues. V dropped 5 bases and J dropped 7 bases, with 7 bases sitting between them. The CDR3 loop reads CSVRKNTQYF. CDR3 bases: TGCAGCGTTCGTAAGAATACGCAGTATTTT.

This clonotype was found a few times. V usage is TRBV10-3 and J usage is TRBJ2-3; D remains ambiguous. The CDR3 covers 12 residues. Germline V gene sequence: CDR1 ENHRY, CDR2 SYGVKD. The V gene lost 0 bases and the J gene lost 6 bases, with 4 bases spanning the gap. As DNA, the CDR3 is TGTGCCATCAGTGAGTCGGATGATACGCAGTATTTT. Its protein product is CAISESDDTQYF.

CDR3 sequence: CASSQDTGGRFYGYTF. CDR3 sequence (DNA): TGCGCCAGCAGCCAAGATACCGGGGGGCGATTTTATGGCTACACCTTC. The rearrangement links TRBV4-3 to TRBJ1-2; a weak D match, TRBD1 (6 bases). CDR3 length: 16 residues. From germline, CDR1 is LGHNA and CDR2 YSLEER. With 0 bases removed from V and 5 bases from J, the gap between germline ends came to 16 bases.

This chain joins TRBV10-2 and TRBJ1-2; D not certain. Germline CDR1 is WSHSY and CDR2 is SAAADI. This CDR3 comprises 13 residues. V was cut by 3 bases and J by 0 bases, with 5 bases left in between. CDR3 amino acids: CASSEGSNYGYTF. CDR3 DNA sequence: TGCGCCAGCAGTGAAGGATCTAACTATGGCTACACCTTC.

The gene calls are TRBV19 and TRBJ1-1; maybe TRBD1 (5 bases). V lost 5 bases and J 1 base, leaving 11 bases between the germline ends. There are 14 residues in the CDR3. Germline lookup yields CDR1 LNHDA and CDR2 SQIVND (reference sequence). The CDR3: CASSVATANTEAFF. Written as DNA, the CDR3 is TGTGCCAGTAGTGTAGCGACAGCGAACACTGAAGCTTTCTTT.

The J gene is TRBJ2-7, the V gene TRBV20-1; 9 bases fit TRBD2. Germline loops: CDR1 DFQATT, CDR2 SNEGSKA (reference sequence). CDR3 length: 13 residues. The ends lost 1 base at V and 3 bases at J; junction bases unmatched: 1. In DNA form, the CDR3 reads TGCAGTGCTAGAGCAGCGGGGGGCTACGAGCAGTACTTC. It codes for CSARAAGGYEQYF.

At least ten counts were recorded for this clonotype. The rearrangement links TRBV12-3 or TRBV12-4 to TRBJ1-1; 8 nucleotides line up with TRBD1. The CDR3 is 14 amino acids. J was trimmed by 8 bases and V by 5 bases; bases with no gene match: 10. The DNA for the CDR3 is TGTGCCAGCAGTCTAACGGACAGGGTAAGGGAAGCTTTCTTT. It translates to CASSLTDRVREAFF.

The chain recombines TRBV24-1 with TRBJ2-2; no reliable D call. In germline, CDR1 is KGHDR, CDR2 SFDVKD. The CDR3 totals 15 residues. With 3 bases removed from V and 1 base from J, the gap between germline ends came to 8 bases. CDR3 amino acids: CATSDAHLNTGELFF. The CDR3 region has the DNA TGTGCCACCAGTGATGCGCACCTGAACACCGGGGAGCTGTTTTTT.

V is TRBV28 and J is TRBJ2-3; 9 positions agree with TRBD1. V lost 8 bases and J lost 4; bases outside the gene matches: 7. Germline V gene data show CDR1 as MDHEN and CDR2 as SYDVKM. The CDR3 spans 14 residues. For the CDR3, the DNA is TGTGCCAGCGGCATGGGACAGGGTTCAGATACGCAGTATTTT. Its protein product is CASGMGQGSDTQYF.

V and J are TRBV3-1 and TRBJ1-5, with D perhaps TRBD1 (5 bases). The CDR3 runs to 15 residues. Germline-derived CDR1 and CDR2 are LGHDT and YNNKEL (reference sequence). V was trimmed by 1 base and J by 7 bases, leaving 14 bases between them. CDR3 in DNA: TGTGCCAGCAGCCAAGGTCGGCAGGGTATCCAGCCCCAGCATTTT. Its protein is CASSQGRQGIQPQHF.

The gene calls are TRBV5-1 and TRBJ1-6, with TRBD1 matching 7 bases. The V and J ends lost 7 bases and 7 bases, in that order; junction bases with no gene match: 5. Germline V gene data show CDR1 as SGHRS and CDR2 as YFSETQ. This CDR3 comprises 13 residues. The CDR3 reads CASGDSLNSPLHF. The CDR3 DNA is TGCGCCAGCGGGGACAGCCTAAATTCACCCCTCCACTTT.

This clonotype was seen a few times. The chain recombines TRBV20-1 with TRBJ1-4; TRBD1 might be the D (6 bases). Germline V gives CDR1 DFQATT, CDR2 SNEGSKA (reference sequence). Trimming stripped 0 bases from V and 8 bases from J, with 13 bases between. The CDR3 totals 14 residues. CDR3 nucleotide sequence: TGCAGTGCTAGAGATTGGGGGCACGGGGAAAAACTGTTTTTT. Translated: CSARDWGHGEKLFF.

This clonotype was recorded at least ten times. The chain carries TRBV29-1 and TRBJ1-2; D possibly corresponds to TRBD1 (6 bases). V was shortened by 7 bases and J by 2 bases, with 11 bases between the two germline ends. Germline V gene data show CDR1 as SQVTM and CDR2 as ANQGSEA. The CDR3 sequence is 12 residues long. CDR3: CSAGDKNYGYTF. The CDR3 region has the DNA TGCAGCGCTGGGGACAAAAACTATGGCTACACCTTC.

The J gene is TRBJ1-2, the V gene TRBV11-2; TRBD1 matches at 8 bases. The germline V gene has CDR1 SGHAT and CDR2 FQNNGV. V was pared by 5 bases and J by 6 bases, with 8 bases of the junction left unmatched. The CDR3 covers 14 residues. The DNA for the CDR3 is TGTGCCAGCAGCGATCCCGGGACAGGCAATGGCTACACCTTC. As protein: CASSDPGTGNGYTF.

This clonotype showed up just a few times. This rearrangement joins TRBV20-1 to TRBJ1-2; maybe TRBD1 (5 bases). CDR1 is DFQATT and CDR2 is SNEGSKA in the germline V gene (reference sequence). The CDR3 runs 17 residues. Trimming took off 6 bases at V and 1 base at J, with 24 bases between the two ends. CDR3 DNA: TGCAGTGCCCATCCCCCCGCAGACAGCTACAGTAACTATGGCTACACCTTC. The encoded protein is CSAHPPADSYSNYGYTF.

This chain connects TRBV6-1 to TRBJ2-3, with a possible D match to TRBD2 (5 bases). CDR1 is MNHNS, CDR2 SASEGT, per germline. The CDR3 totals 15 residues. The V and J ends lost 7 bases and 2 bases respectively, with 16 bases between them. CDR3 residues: CASIYVTTTTDTQYF. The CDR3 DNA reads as TGTGCCAGCATTTATGTGACGACTACCACAGATACGCAGTATTTT.

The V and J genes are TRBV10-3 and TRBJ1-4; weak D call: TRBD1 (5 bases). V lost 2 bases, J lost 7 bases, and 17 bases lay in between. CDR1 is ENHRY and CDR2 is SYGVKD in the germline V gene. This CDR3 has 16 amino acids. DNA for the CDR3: TGTGCCATCAGTGAGGACCGTCGGGACCGCTCTGAAAAACTGTTTTTT. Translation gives CAISEDRRDRSEKLFF.

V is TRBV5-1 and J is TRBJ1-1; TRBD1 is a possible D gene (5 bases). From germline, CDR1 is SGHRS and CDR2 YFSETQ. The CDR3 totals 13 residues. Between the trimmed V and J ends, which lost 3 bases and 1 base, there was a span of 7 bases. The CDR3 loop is CASSWDGNTEAFF. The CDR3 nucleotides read TGCGCCAGCAGCTGGGACGGGAACACTGAAGCTTTCTTT.

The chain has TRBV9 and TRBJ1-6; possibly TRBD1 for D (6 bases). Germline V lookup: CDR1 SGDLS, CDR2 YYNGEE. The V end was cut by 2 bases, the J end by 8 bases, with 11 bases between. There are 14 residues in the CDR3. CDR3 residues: CASSVTGGDSPLHF. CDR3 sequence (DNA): TGTGCCAGCAGCGTGACAGGAGGGGATTCACCCCTCCACTTT.

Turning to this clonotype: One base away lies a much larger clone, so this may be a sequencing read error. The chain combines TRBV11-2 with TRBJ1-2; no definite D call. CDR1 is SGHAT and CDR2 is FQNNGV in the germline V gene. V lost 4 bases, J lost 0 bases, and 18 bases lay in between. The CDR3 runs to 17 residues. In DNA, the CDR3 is TGTGCCAGCAGCTCACTCCTACAATCCAGGACTAACTATGGCTACACCTTC. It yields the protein CASSSLLQSRTNYGYTF.

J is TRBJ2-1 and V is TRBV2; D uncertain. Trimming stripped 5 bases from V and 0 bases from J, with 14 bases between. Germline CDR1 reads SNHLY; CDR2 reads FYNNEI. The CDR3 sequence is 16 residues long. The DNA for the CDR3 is TGTGCCAGCAGTACCGTCTTAAGGAGCTCCTACAATGAGCAGTTCTTC. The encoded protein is CASSTVLRSSYNEQFF.

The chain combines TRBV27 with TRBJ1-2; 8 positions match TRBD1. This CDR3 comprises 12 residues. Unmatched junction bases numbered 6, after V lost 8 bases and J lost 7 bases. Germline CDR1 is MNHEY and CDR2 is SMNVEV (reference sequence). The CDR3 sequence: CASRTGRTGYTF. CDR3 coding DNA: TGTGCCAGCCGGACAGGGCGGACTGGCTACACCTTC.

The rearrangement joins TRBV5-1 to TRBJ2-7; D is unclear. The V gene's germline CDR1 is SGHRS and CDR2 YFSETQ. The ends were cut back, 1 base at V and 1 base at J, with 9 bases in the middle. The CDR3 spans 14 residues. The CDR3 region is CASSLLGTSYEQYF. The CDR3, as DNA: TGCGCCAGCAGCTTGCTTGGAACTTCCTACGAGCAGTACTTC.

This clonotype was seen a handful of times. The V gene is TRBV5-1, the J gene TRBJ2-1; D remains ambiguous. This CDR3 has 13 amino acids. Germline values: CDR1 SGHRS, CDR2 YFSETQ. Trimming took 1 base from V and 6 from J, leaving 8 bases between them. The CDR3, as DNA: TGCGCCAGCAGCTTGTTGAGTTTCAATGAGCAGTTCTTC. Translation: CASSLLSFNEQFF. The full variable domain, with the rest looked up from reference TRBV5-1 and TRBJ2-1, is KAGVTQTPRYLIKTRGQQVTLSCSPISGHRSVSWYQQTPGQGLQFLFEYFSETQRNKGNFPGRFSGRQFSNSRSEMNVSTLELGDSALYLCASSLLSFNEQFFGPGTRLTVL.

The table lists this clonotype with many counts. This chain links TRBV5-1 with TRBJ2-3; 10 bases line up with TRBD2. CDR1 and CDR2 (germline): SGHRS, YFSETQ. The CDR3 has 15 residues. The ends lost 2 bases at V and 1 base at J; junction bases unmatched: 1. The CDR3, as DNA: TGCGCCAGCAGCTTCGGGACTAGCGGCACAGATACGCAGTATTTT. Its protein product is CASSFGTSGTDTQYF.

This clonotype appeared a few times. CDR3 in amino acids: CASSPFASTTGELFF. The CDR3 bases are TGTGCCAGCTCACCATTTGCTAGCACAACCGGGGAGCTGTTTTTT. This chain links TRBV18 with TRBJ2-2; possible D gene TRBD2, 5 bases. The CDR3 has 15 amino acids. Trimming shortened V by 2 bases and J by 5 bases, and 12 bases separated the two germline ends. Germline V gives CDR1 KGHSH, CDR2 LQKENI.

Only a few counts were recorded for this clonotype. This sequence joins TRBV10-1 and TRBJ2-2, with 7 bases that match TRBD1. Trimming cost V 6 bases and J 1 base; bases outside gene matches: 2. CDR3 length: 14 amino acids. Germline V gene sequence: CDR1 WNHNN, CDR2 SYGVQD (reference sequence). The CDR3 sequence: CASRDRENTGELFF. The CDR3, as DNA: TGCGCCAGCAGAGACAGGGAGAACACCGGGGAGCTGTTTTTT.